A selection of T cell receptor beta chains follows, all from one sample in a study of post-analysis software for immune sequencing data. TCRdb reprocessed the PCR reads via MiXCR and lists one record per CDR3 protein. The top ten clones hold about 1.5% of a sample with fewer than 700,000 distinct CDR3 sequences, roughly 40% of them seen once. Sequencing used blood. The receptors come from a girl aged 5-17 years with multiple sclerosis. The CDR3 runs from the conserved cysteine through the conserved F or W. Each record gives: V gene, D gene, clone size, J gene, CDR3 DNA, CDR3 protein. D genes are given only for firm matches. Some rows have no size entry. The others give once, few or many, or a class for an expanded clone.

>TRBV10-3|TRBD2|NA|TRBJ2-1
TGTGCCATCAGTGAACTAGCGGGGGAGGCGACCCAGTTCTTC
CAISELAGEATQFF
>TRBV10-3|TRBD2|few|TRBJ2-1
TGTGCCATCAGTGAGGAGCTAGCGGACAATGAGCAGTTCTTC
CAISEELADNEQFF
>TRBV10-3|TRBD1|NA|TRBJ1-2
TGTGCCATCAGCCCGACCGTGGGACAGGGTACGGGTGGCTACACCTTC
CAISPTVGQGTGGYTF
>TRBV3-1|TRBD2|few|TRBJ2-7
TGTGCCAGCAGCCAAGGTTGGCTAGCGGGAGTGTACTTC
CASSQGWLAGVYF
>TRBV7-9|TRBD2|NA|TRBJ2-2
TGTGCCAGCAAATTAGCGGGAGGCACCGGGGAGCTGTTTTTT
CASKLAGGTGELFF
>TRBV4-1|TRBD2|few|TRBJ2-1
TGCGCCAGCAGCCAAGTGGGACTACCATACAATGAGCAGTTCTTC
CASSQVGLPYNEQFF
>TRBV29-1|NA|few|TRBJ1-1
TGCAGCGTAGTGGCCACGATTGAAGCTTTCTTT
CSVVATIEAFF
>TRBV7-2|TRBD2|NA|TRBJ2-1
TGTGCCAGCAGCTTAGCGAAGCGGGGACTAGCGACGGGCAATGAGCAGTTCTTC
CASSLAKRGLATGNEQFF
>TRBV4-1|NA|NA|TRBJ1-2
TGCGCCAGCAGCCAAGATCGGGTTAACTATGGCTACACCTTC
CASSQDRVNYGYTF
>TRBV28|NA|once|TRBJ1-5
TGTGCCAGCAGTCGAGTTAAGGGGGGCTGGAGCAATCAGCCCCAGCATTTT
CASSRVKGGWSNQPQHF
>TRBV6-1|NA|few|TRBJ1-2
TGTGCCAGCAGTCTGGAGGCCAGCCCTTCCGGCTACACCTTC
CASSLEASPSGYTF
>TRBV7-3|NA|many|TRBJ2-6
TGTGCCAGCAGCCAGAGGGGGGGACAGTCCCCCCTCCTTGGGGCCAACGTCCTGACTTTC
CASSQRGGQSPLLGANVLTF
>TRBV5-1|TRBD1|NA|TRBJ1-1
TGCGCCAGCAGCCTTAGGACAGGGAGCCCGATGAACACTGAAGCTTTCTTT
CASSLRTGSPMNTEAFF
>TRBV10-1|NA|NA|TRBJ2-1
TGCGCCAGCAGTGAGTCGGGGCTCGGGAGCGGTTCCTACAATGAGCAGTTCTTC
CASSESGLGSGSYNEQFF
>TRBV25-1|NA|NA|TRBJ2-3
TGTGCCAGCAGTGACAGGTACAGAAGCACAGATACGCAGTATTTT
CASSDRYRSTDTQYF
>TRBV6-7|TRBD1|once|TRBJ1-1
TGTGCCAGCAGTCCACACAGGGGATACACTGAAGCTTTCTTT
CASSPHRGYTEAFF
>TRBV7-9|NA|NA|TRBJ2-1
TGTGCCAGCAGCTTAGCGGCTAGCGCCCCCGGTGAGCAGTTCTTC
CASSLAASAPGEQFF
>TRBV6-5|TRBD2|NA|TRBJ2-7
TGTGCCAGCAGTTTGGCTAGCGGGAGGACAAGCTCCTACGAGCAGTACTTC
CASSLASGRTSSYEQYF
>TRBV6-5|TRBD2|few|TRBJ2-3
TGTGCCAGCAGTCCGGGGACTAGCGGGATGAATACGCAGTATTTT
CASSPGTSGMNTQYF
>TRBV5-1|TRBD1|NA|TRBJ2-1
TGCGCCAGCGGATGGGGGGACAGGGTAATCAATGAGCAGTTCTTC
CASGWGDRVINEQFF
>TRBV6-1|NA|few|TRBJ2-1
TGTGCCAGCAGTGGTTGGGGGGAGAGCTCCTACAATGAGCAGTTCTTC
CASSGWGESSYNEQFF
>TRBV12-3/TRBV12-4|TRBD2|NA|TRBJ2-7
TGTGCCAGCAGTCCACTGCGATTCCTGACTAGCGAAGAGAGCTCCTACGAGCAGTACTTC
CASSPLRFLTSEESSYEQYF
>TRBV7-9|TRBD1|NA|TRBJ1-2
TGTGCCAGCAGCTTAGCCGGACAGGGGGCTAACTATGGCTACACCTTC
CASSLAGQGANYGYTF
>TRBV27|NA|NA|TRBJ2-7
TGTGCCAGCAGTCCCCGGGGGAGTATGAGTTCCGAGCAGTACTTC
CASSPRGSMSSEQYF
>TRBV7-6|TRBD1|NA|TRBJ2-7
TGTGCCAGCTGCTTAGGACAGGCCTACGAGCAGTACTTC
CASCLGQAYEQYF
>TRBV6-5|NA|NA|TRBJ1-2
TGTGCCAGCAGGAATGACAGGAGCTATGGCTACACCTTC
CASRNDRSYGYTF
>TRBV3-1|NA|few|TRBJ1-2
TGTGCCAGCAGCCCCGGTGAGCGAGCTAACTATGGCTACACCTTC
CASSPGERANYGYTF
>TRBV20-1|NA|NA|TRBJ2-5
TGCAGTGGGGGGGGCGGAGTTGAGACCCAGTACTTC
CSGGGGVETQYF
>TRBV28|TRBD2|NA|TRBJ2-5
TGTGCCAGCAGTTCCCCTAGCGGGAATTGGGAAGAGACCCAGTACTTC
CASSSPSGNWEETQYF
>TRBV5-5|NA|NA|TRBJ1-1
TGTGCCAGCAGGCTGGGGGGCACTGAAGCTTTCTTT
CASRLGGTEAFF
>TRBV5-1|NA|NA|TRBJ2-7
TGCGCCAGCGCAGATACGGGGAGCTCCTACGAGCAGTACTTC
CASADTGSSYEQYF
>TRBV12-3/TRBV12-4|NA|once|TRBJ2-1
TGTGCCAGCAGTCCCGCCCTTGAGCAGTTCTTC
CASSPALEQFF
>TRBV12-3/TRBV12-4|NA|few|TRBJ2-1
TGTGCCAGCAGACCCGACGGGGATGAGCAGTTCTTC
CASRPDGDEQFF
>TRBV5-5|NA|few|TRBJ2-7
TGTGCCAGCAGTTGGGCCGCAAGAGGCGACGAGCAGTACTTC
CASSWAARGDEQYF
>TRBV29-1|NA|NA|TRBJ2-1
TGCAGCGTTAAAAGGCCTCTATCTAATGAGCAGTTCTTC
CSVKRPLSNEQFF
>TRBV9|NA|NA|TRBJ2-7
TGTGCCAGCAGCACCGGGTTGTTCTACGAGCAGTACTTC
CASSTGLFYEQYF
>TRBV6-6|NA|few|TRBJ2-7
TGTGCCAGCAGTAAAACCGGGGACACCTACGAGCAGTACTTC
CASSKTGDTYEQYF
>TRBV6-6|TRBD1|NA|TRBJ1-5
TGTGCCAGCAGTTATCGGGGGGACAGGGGCGGTAATCAGCCCCAGCATTTT
CASSYRGDRGGNQPQHF
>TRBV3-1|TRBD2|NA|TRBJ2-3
TGTGCCAGCAGCCAACTTACAGCGGGGGAAGATACGCAGTATTTT
CASSQLTAGEDTQYF
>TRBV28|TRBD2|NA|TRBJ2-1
TGTGCCAGCAGTCCGCGGACTAGCGGGAGATGGAATGAGCAGTTCTTC
CASSPRTSGRWNEQFF
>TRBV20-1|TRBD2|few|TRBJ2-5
TGCAGCGTCAAGCGGGGGGCAAACCAAGAGACCCAGTACTTC
CSVKRGANQETQYF
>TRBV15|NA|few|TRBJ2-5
TGTGCCACCAGCAGGCAGGCGCAAGAGACCCAGTACTTC
CATSRQAQETQYF
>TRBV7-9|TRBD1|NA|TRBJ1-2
TGTGCCAGCGGTGGGACAGCCATAGTTGGCTACACCTTC
CASGGTAIVGYTF
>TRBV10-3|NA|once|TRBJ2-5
TGTGCCATCAGTGCTGTGCAAGAGACCCAGTACTTC
CAISAVQETQYF
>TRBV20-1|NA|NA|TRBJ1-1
TGCAGTGCTAGAGATCTCATCAGATTGAACACTGAAGCTTTCTTT
CSARDLIRLNTEAFF